These T cell receptor beta chains were read from a single sample in a study of cytomegalovirus exposure and HLA in healthy donors. The repertoire was sequenced with immunoSEQ multiplex PCR; TCRdb's copy has only in-frame clones and lacks some. The repertoire holds around 95,000 clones, over 80% seen once, with under 4.5% in the top ten. Material: PBMCs. The origin of the receptors is a female donor in good health and CMV-seropositive. Each CDR3 is given with its conserved first and last residue. Fields, in order: J gene, D gene, V gene, CDR3 protein. A D gene is named only where the DNA matches it firmly.

TRBJ2-2	TRBD1	TRBV19	CASRSGTGETGELFF
TRBJ2-5	.	TRBV7-7	CASSPALAEGTQYF
TRBJ2-2	TRBD1	TRBV19	CASKTGTGDTGELFF
TRBJ2-7	.	TRBV15	CATSRTSGDISYEQYF
TRBJ2-5	TRBD1	TRBV7-9	CASSLDHDRVRETQYF
TRBJ1-2	TRBD1	TRBV5-4	CASSSGQGAHYGYTF
TRBJ1-5	TRBD1	TRBV6-6	CASRQNRQGAYQPQHF
TRBJ1-2	TRBD1	TRBV5-1	CASSNPTGVSRRGYTF
TRBJ1-5	.	TRBV7-9	CASSLGDNNQPQHF
TRBJ1-1	TRBD1	TRBV19	CASRTGQEYTEAFF
TRBJ1-1	.	TRBV5-6	CASSLASGAVAPTEAFF
TRBJ1-5	TRBD1	TRBV6-6	CASSYRQGQVQHF
TRBJ1-2	TRBD1	TRBV7-9	CASTGTAPYGYTF
TRBJ1-2	TRBD1	TRBV6-5	CASRHRGLNYGYTF
TRBJ2-3	TRBD1	TRBV5-1	CASSRDRGADTQYF
TRBJ2-7	TRBD2	TRBV19	CASSIGGRIEQYF
TRBJ2-7	TRBD2	TRBV5-1	CASGLAGGSYEQYF
TRBJ1-6	TRBD1	TRBV28	CASSRDSYNSPLHF
TRBJ1-1	.	TRBV4-1	CASRPRGGAGHENTEAFF
TRBJ2-1	.	TRBV7-9	CASSLSRASLRDEQFF